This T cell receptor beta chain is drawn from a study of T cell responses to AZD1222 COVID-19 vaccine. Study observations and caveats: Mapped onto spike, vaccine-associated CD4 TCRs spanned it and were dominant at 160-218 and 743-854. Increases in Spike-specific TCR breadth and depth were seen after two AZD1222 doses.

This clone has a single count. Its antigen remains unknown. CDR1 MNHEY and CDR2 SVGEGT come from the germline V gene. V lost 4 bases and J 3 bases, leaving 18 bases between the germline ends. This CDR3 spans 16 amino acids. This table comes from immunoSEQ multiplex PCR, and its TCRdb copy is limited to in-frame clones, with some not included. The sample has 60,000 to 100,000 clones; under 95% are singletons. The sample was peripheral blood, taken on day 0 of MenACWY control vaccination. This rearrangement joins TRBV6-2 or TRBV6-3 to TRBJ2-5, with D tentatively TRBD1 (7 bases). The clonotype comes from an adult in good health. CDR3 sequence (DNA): TGTGCCAGCAGTTCGACGTTTGGCAGGGGGGAAGAGACCCAGTACTTC. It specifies CASSSTFGRGEETQYF.